The T cell receptor beta chain under discussion was sequenced for a study of cytomegalovirus exposure and HLA in healthy donors. The PCR was carried out with 60 Vbeta primers and 13 Jbeta primers. Produced via immunoSEQ multiplex PCR; TCRdb's table is partial and in-frame only. Found here are about 140,000 clones, approximately 84% of them singletons; the top ten hold less than 1.5%. This clone was recorded only once. Its target is unknown. This CDR3 region has 14 residues. V trimming: 0 bases; J trimming: 2 bases; junction bases outside the gene matches: 0. Germline CDR1 reads KGHSH; CDR2 reads LQKENI. General study results and limits: Per published accounts, TCR beta sequences correctly predicted the HLA-A and HLA-B alleles of most subjects.

The chain uses TRBV18 and TRBJ1-2; 7 bases line up with TRBD1. The specimen was PBMCs. The sequence came from a man aged 25-40 years in good health and CMV-seropositive. CDR3: CASSPPGQNYGYTF. CDR3 DNA sequence: TGTGCCAGCTCACCACCGGGACAGAACTATGGCTACACCTTC.